This T cell receptor beta chain was observed in a study of T cells in Graves' hyperthyroidism and ophthalmopathy. Points from the study as a whole: Most clonotypes that expanded in the thyroid above 0.001 also showed up in blood. In the analysis, a 13 V-J model separated ophthalmopathy from stable hyperthyroidism.

The CDR3 is made up of 16 amino acids. The J segment lost 9 bases and the V segment lost 1 base, leaving 7 bases of the junction unmatched. Germline V gives CDR1 MNHNS, CDR2 SASEGT. There are many counts of this clonotype. Its cognate antigen is unknown. From RNA transcripts, TCR beta CDR3 regions were amplified. First-round RT-PCR with HTBI primers amplified the TCR CDR3 region. TCRdb reanalysed the multiplex PCR reads using MiXCR and keeps one entry per CDR3 protein. The sample holds over 700,000 distinct CDR3 sequences, roughly 40% seen once. The rearrangement uses TRBV6-1 and TRBJ1-6; 9 bases are shared with TRBD1. Sequencing was carried out using blood. This TCR derives from a man between 18 and 35 years old with Graves' hyperthyroidism. CDR3 region: CASSEDAGQGSSPLHF. In nucleotides, the CDR3 is TGTGCCAGCAGTGAAGACGCGGGACAGGGAAGTTCACCCCTCCACTTT.